These T cell receptor beta chains were read from a single sample in a study of a mutant IDH1 vaccine in newly diagnosed glioma. What these receptors recognize is not known. Some clones are missing from TCRdb's copy, which holds only in-frame ones; the method was immunoSEQ multiplex PCR. The sample lists tens of thousands of clones, roughly 80% seen once, with approximately 6% in the top ten. The specimen was PBMCs, collected from a glioma patient whose treatment included an IDH1 peptide vaccine. The origin of the receptors is a man aged 50 to 59 with glioma. The conserved cysteine and the conserved F or W are not part of the CDR3 here. Fields, in order: V gene, J gene, clone size, CDR3 length, CDR3 protein. Expanded clones are given a class, and other clones once, few, many or no size at all.

TRBV7-9	TRBJ2-5	NA	13	ASSPRRIGQETQY
TRBV30	TRBJ1-6	NA	14	AWSVTGTGGNSPLH
TRBV6-6	TRBJ2-7	once	10	ASSSGTYEQY
TRBV11-1	TRBJ1-6	NA	11	ASSGQENSPLH
TRBV21-1	TRBJ1-2	NA	10	ASSKESYGYT
TRBV18	TRBJ1-5	NA	12	ASSQEGVYQPQH
TRBV30	TRBJ2-7	NA	14	AWEYSGWVSSYEQH
TRBV5-1	TRBJ2-1	few	13	ASSHPSGSEREQF
TRBV4-2	TRBJ2-2	NA	14	ASSQDRGRAVGELF
TRBV7-9	TRBJ2-1	NA	11	ASSSGLANEQF
TRBV9	TRBJ2-3	NA	12	ASRTGLGTDTQY
TRBV5-5	TRBJ1-5	once	12	ASSTGTGSQPQH
TRBV7-9	TRBJ2-1	NA	11	ASRDRAIDEQF
TRBV27	TRBJ1-1	NA	15	ASSLSPPGAGNTEAF
TRBV30	TRBJ1-2	NA	12	AWRGDRGIYGYT
TRBV4-3	TRBJ2-2	NA	14	ASSPRYGGYTGELF
TRBV4-3	TRBJ2-3	NA	15	ASSQEAVAGASDTQY
TRBV9	TRBJ2-5	NA	14	ASSSGDNGGLETQY
TRBV15	TRBJ2-5	NA	10	ATSAGEETQY
TRBV10-3	TRBJ1-3	NA	13	AISPSPAAGNTIY
TRBV19	TRBJ1-3	once	10	ASSDGGNTIY
TRBV10-3	TRBJ2-1	NA	10	AISDPGSRWF
TRBV5-1	TRBJ2-5	NA	12	ASSLSRGQETQY
TRBV28	TRBJ2-7	NA	10	ASRLSDYEQY
TRBV18	TRBJ1-2	NA	13	ASSPGDSLPYGYT
TRBV6-1	TRBJ2-7	NA	11	AGRDSFVGEQY
TRBV29-1	TRBJ1-1	few	9	SVEGNTEAF
TRBV25-1	TRBJ2-1	NA	12	ASSEWGSGNEQF
TRBV6-1	TRBJ2-7	NA	12	ASFEASGIYEQY
TRBV19	TRBJ1-5	NA	13	ASSHLTPRDQPQH
TRBV29-1	TRBJ2-5	NA	10	SARQGVEAQY
TRBV6-1	TRBJ2-7	once	14	ASSESAGAAPYEQY
TRBV19	TRBJ2-7	NA	13	ASSMAGTNSYEQY
TRBV5-4	TRBJ2-3	NA	13	ASSLALGTTDTQY
TRBV30	TRBJ1-2	NA	15	AWSGGQDRGWGYGYT
TRBV6-5	TRBJ2-7	NA	13	ASRSSREGPYEQY
TRBV7-9	TRBJ1-1	few	13	ASSSLDWENTEAF
TRBV7-2	TRBJ1-3	NA	13	ASSRTGVSGNTIY
TRBV5-1	TRBJ1-4	medium-sized	12	ASSLGQGIGKLF
TRBV11-2	TRBJ2-3	NA	12	ASSSSGGTDTQY
TRBV29-1	TRBJ2-7	NA	10	SVTGPHPEQY
TRBV18	TRBJ2-4	NA	12	ASKTGTAPNIQY
TRBV9	TRBJ2-7	NA	14	ASSAAPSGASYEQY
TRBV27	TRBJ1-1	few	11	ASSSGGNTEAF
TRBV18	TRBJ1-2	NA	13	ASSPPAGDSYGYT
TRBV30	TRBJ1-1	NA	12	AWSVGSLNTEAF
TRBV5-1	TRBJ1-1	NA	11	ASSGDSYTEAF
TRBV5-1	TRBJ2-2	NA	12	ASNGQGFTGELF
TRBV4-1	TRBJ1-3	NA	13	ASSQEWSLENTIY
TRBV29-1	TRBJ1-5	NA	13	SVVYPGGGNQPQH
TRBV6-1	TRBJ2-3	NA	12	ASSERQGRDTQY
TRBV28	TRBJ2-7	NA	14	ASSFRGWGETYEQY
TRBV4-1	TRBJ1-2	NA	13	ASSQAGMYNYGYT
TRBV7-9	TRBJ2-1	NA	9	ASSLYDEQF
TRBV2	TRBJ2-1	NA	12	ASSGGGTRSPQF
TRBV18	TRBJ2-7	NA	12	ASSPGGSGDEQY
TRBV11-2	TRBJ1-1	NA	12	ASSLRQGVTEAF
TRBV14	TRBJ2-7	NA	10	ASRGEGYEQY
TRBV14	TRBJ1-1	NA	11	ASTFSRESRAF